This TCR beta chain was sequenced for a study of cytomegalovirus exposure and HLA in healthy donors. Losses at the gene ends were 7 bases for V and 2 bases for J; bases not matched to a gene: 8. The CDR3 is made up of 16 amino acids. CDR1 is MDHEN, CDR2 SYDVKM, per germline. Whole-study findings and limits: In an earlier analysis, most TCR beta V segments were productive about 87% or about 30% of the time.

With respect to this clone: The antigen remains unidentified.

With 60 Vbeta and 13 Jbeta primers, the PCR was carried out. TCRdb's copy holds only in-frame clones and misses some; the assay was immunoSEQ multiplex PCR. The sample comprises about 130,000 clones, 65% to 85% of which are singletons, and roughly 1.8% rests with the top ten. The rearrangement uses TRBV28 and TRBJ1-5; TRBD1 matches at 10 bases. This receptor was taken from a woman in her thirties or forties in good health and CMV-seronegative. The sample taken for sequencing was PBMCs. The CDR3 protein is CASTTRGTGGNQPQHF. In nucleotides, the CDR3 is TGTGCCAGCACTACCCGGGGGACAGGGGGCAATCAGCCCCAGCATTTT.